This section outlines one TCR beta chain sequence together with its context. The antigen is unknown. The V gene's germline CDR1 is SGHVS and CDR2 FQNEAQ. This CDR3 has 17 residues. The germline V and J ends were trimmed by 1 base and 0 bases, with 13 bases remaining between them. This sample stems from a study of T cell responses to AZD1222 COVID-19 vaccine. Study-level results: Repertoires were sampled only after the peak T cell response. Spike was spanned by vaccine-associated CD4 TCRs, with dominance at 160-218 and 743-854. Clonal diversity was possibly underestimated, and the donors were mostly white British, with more females.

The analysis combined second doses at about 4 or about 12 weeks. Method: immunoSEQ multiplex PCR; TCRdb's copy keeps in-frame clones and lacks some. The sample contains 50,000 to 70,000 clones, approximately 89% of which appear only once. This clonotype was sampled from an adult who received the AZD1222 COVID-19 vaccine. The genes are TRBV7-8 and TRBJ1-3; D is perhaps TRBD1 (6 bases). Sequenced here: peripheral blood, sampled 28 days after the second AZD1222 dose. Here the CDR3 reads CASSLDNQGFSGNTIYF. CDR3 DNA sequence: TGTGCCAGCAGCTTAGATAATCAGGGGTTCTCTGGAAACACCATATATTTT. Supplemented by reference TRBV7-8 and TRBJ1-3, the full variable domain reads GAGVSQSPRYKVAKRGQDVALRCDPISGHVSLFWYQQALGQGPEFLTYFQNEAQLDKSGLPSDRFFAERPEGSVSTLKIQRTQQEDSAVYLCASSLDNQGFSGNTIYFGEGSWLTVV.